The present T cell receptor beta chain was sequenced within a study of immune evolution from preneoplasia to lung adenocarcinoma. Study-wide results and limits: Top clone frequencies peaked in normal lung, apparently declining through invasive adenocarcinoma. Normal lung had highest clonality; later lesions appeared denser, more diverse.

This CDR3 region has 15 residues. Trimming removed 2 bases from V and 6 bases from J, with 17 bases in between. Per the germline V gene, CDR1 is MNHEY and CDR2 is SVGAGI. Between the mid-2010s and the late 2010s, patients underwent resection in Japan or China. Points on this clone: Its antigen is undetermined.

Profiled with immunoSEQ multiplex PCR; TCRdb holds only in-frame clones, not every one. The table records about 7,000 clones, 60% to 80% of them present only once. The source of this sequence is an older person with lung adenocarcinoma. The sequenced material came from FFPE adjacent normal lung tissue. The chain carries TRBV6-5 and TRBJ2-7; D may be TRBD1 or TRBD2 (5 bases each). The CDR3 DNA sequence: TGTGCCAGCAGTTACATTAGTGGGGGTTCTAGCGAGCAGTACTTC. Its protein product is CASSYISGGSSEQYF.